A single sample is the source of the 2 T cell receptor beta chains below, sequenced in a study of early T cells in non-severe SARS-CoV-2 infection. TCRdb called the 5' RACE reads again in MiXCR, with one record for every CDR3 protein. Of tens of thousands of distinct CDR3 sequences in the sample, 8.5% to 10% were seen once. The sample taken for sequencing was whole blood. These receptors were taken from an adult who was a healthcare worker with PCR-confirmed SARS-CoV-2 infection or an uninfected control (not recorded which).

Only a few counts were recorded for this clonotype. The chain uses TRBV6-6 and TRBJ2-7, with 7 nucleotides matching TRBD1. This CDR3 has 13 residues. V gave up 10 bases and J gave up 0 bases; unmatched junction bases: 6. The V gene's germline CDR1 is MNHNY and CDR2 SVGAGI (reference sequence). The CDR3 region has the DNA TGTGCCACGACAGGGTGGGGCTCCTACGAGCAGTACTTC. Its protein is CATTGWGSYEQYF.

The chain uses TRBV19 and TRBJ2-2; 8 positions match TRBD1. The CDR3 is 15 residues long. Germline V gene data show CDR1 as LNHDA and CDR2 as SQIVND (reference sequence). After removal of 2 bases from V and 6 bases from J, the junction contained 5 bases not matched to a gene. The chain's CDR3 is CASSIPDRGAGELFF. In DNA, the CDR3 is TGTGCCAGTAGTATACCCGACAGGGGCGCCGGGGAGCTGTTTTTT.